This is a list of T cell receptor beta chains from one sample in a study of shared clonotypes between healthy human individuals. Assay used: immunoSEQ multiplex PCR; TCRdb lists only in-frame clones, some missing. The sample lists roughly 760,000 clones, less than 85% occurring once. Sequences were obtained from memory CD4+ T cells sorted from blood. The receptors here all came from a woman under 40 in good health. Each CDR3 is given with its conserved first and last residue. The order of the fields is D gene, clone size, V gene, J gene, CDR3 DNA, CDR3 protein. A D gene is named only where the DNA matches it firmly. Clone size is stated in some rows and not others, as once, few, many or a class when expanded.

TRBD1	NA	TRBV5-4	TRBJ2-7	TGTGCCAGCAGCTTGGTTGGGACAGGGTTGTCCTACGAGCAGTACTTC	CASSLVGTGLSYEQYF
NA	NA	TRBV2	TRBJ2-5	TGTGCCAGCATCCGCTCCCATACGCAAGAGACCCAGTACTTC	CASIRSHTQETQYF
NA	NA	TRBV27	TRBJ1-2	TGTGCCAGCAGTCCCCAAAGGTGGGGGCAGGGGCCCTATGGCTACACCTTC	CASSPQRWGQGPYGYTF
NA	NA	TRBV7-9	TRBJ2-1	TGTGCCAGCAGCTTAAGGGGGAGCTCCTACAATGAGCAGTTCTTC	CASSLRGSSYNEQFF
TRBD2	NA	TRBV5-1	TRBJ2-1	TGCGCCAGCAGCTCATTTTCCGGGACTAGCGGCTACAATGAGCAGTTCTTC	CASSSFSGTSGYNEQFF
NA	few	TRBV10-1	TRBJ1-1	TGCGCCAGCAGTGAGTCAAACTGGGCCGGGACTGAAGCTTTCTTT	CASSESNWAGTEAFF
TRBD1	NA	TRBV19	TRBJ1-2	TGTGCCAGTAGTACACTACCGGGACAGGGAAACTATGGCTACACCTTC	CASSTLPGQGNYGYTF
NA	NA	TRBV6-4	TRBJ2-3	TGTGCCAGCGCTCCCCCGGGCACAGATACGCAGTATTTT	CASAPPGTDTQYF
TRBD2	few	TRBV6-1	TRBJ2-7	TGTGCCAGCAGTGCCAGGACTAGCGGAGAGCAGTACTTC	CASSARTSGEQYF
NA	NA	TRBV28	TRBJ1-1	TGTGCCAGCAGTCCTCAGTTTTTTTACAGGGAAGGCACTGAAGCTTTCTTT	CASSPQFFYREGTEAFF
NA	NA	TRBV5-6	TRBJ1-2	TGTGCCAGCAGCGTCAGGGATGGCTACACCTTC	CASSVRDGYTF
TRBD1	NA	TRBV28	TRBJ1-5	TGTGCCAGCGGAGGACTGGGACAGGGGGACGGTCAGCCCCAGCATTTT	CASGGLGQGDGQPQHF
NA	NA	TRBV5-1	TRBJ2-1	TGCGCCAGCAGCTCACAGGGACCCCCTCGGAATGAGCAGTTCTTC	CASSSQGPPRNEQFF
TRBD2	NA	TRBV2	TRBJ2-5	TGTGCCAGTATAGCGGGGATCGGAGAGACCCAGTACTTC	CASIAGIGETQYF
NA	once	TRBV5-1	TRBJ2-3	TGCGCCAGCAGCTTTGGCGGCACAGATACGCAGTATTTT	CASSFGGTDTQYF
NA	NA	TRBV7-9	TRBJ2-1	TGTGCGTCCTCTTGGTCCGGGGATTACAATGAGCAGTTCTTC	CASSWSGDYNEQFF
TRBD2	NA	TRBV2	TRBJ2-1	TGTGCCAGACCAGGACTAGCGAGACTCATCAATGAGCAGTTCTTC	CARPGLARLINEQFF
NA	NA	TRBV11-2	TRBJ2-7	TGTGCCAGCAGCTTCCGGACGAGCTACGAGCAGTACTTC	CASSFRTSYEQYF
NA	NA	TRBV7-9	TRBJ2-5	TGTGCCAGCAGCCCTCGGACATGGATTCCCGCTGATCAAGAGACCCAGTACTTC	CASSPRTWIPADQETQYF
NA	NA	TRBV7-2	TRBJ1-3	TGTGCCAGCAGCTCGCTTGACGCTGGCAGAGGCACCATATATTTT	CASSSLDAGRGTIYF
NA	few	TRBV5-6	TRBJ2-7	TGTGCCAGCAGCTTGTTCTCCTACGAGCAGTACTTC	CASSLFSYEQYF
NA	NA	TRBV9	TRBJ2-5	TGTGCCAGCAGCGTAGGGACGCCAAGGGGAGAGACCCAGTACTTC	CASSVGTPRGETQYF
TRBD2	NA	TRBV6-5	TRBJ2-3	TGTGCCACAAGCGGGAGTCGCGCAGATACGCAGTATTTT	CATSGSRADTQYF
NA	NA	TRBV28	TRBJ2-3	TGTGCCAGCAAGAGAGGAAGGGCGCACCCAGATACGCAGTATTTT	CASKRGRAHPDTQYF
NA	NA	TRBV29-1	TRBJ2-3	TGCAGCGTTAACAAGGGAGATACGCAGTATTTT	CSVNKGDTQYF
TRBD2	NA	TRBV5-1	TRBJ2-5	TGCGCCAGCAGCACTGGACTAGCGGGGATCCAAGAGACCCAGTACTTC	CASSTGLAGIQETQYF
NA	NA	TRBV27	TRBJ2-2	TGTGCCAGCAGTGTGCGCCGGAACACCGGGGAGCTGTTTTTT	CASSVRRNTGELFF
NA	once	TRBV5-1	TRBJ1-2	TGCGCCAGCAGCTTGGCGACCTTCGACGATTATGGCTACACCTTC	CASSLATFDDYGYTF
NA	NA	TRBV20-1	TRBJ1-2	TGCAGTGTACCAGTGGACTATGGCTACACCTTC	CSVPVDYGYTF
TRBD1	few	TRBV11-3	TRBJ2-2	TGTGCCAGCAGCGTGACAGGGGCGTCCGGGGAGCTGTTTTTT	CASSVTGASGELFF
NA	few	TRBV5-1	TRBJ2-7	TGCGCCAGCAGTGTCGTAGGGTCCTACGAGCAGTACTTC	CASSVVGSYEQYF
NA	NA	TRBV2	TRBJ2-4	TGTGCCAGCAGTGAAGCCAGCCTTTACATTCAGTACTTC	CASSEASLYIQYF
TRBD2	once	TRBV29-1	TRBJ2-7	TGCAGCGTACTTCCACTAGCGGTCGCCTACGAGCAGTACTTC	CSVLPLAVAYEQYF
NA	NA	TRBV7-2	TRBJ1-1	TGTGCCAGCAGCTTAGGTGCCGGAAGAAGGGGTCGTACTGAAGCTTTCTTT	CASSLGAGRRGRTEAFF
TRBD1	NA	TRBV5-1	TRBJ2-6	TGCGCCAGCAGGGGACAGGGTACTGGGGCCAACGTCCTGACTTTC	CASRGQGTGANVLTF
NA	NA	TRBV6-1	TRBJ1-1	TGTGCCAGCAACTTCGGCCCGAACACTGAAGCTTTCTTT	CASNFGPNTEAFF
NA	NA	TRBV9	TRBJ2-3	TGTGCCAGCAGCGTAGATAGTGGGAGTAGGACAGATACGCAGTATTTT	CASSVDSGSRTDTQYF
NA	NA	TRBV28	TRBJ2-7	TGTGCCAGCAGCTTAAATTCCTACGAGCAGTACTTC	CASSLNSYEQYF
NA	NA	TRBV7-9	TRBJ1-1	TGTGCCAGCATCCTAGGGTCGACGGGGGAGAACACTGAAGCTTTCTTT	CASILGSTGENTEAFF
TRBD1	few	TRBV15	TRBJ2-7	TGTGCCACCAGCAGAGATCGTTCGACAGGGCTTTCCTACGAGCAGTACTTC	CATSRDRSTGLSYEQYF
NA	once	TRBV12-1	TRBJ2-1	TGTGCCAGCAGCTTTGTTGGGAGTTCCTACAATGAGCAGTTCTTC	CASSFVGSSYNEQFF
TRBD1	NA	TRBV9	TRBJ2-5	TGTGCCAGCAGCGCAAGACAGGGGGCAAATCAAGAGACCCAGTACTTC	CASSARQGANQETQYF
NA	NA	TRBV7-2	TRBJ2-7	TGTGCCAGCAGCCCGCGACAGGACTCCTACGAGCAGTACTTC	CASSPRQDSYEQYF
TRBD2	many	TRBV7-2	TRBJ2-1	TGTGCCAGCAGCGCAAGGGGCGGGAGGGCCCTAAATGAGCAGTTCTTC	CASSARGGRALNEQFF
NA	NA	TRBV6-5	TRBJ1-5	TGTGCCAGCAGTCCTCGGGGGAATCAGCCCCAGCATTTT	CASSPRGNQPQHF
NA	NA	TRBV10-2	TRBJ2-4	TGCGCCAGCAGTGAGGGAAGGGTTGGGGACATTCAGTACTTC	CASSEGRVGDIQYF
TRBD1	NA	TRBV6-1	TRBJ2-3	TGTGCCAGCAGTTCCCGGGACAGGGGTACAGATACGCAGTATTTT	CASSSRDRGTDTQYF